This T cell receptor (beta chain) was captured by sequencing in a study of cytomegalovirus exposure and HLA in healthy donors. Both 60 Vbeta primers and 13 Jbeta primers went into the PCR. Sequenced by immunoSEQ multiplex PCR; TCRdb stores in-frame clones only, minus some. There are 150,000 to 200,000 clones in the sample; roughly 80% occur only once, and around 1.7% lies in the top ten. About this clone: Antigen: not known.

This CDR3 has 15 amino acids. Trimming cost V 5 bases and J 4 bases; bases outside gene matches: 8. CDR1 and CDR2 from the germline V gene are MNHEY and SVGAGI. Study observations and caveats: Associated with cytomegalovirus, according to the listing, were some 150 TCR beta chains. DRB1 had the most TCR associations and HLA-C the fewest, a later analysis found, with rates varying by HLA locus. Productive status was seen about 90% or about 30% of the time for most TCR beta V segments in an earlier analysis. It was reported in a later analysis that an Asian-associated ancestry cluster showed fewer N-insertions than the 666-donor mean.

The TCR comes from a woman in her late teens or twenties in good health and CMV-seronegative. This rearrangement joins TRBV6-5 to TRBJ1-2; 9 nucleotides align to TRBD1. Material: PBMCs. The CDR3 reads CASSLNRGRSYGYTF. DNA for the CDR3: TGTGCCAGCAGTCTAAACAGGGGGCGCAGCTATGGCTACACCTTC.